This TCR beta chain is from a study of molecular identifiers for immune sequencing clone quantification. About the research overall: RNA from approximately 20,000 or 98,000 naive CD8 cells was split five ways in replicates, with four sequenced.

The CDR3 sequence is 15 residues long. V was pared by 3 bases and J by 8 bases, with 19 bases between. Germline assignment: CDR1 MNHEY and CDR2 SMNVEV (reference sequence). TCRdb re-derived calls from the PCR reads in MiXCR, one entry per CDR3 protein. The table lists tens of thousands of distinct CDR3 sequences, almost 25% of them singletons. The genes are TRBV27 and TRBJ1-2; maybe TRBD1 (5 bases). Sequenced material: naive CD8+ T cells from blood, with Jurkat cell RNA spiked in. Regarding subset: FACS-sorted CD8+CD4-CCR7+CD45RA+ naive T cells. This receptor was obtained from a human donor in good health. Some libraries in this study had Jurkat cell RNA spiked in. The DNA for the CDR3 is TGTGCCAGCAGTTTGGACGGAGGGACGATGAGGGGCTACACCTTC. Translated: CASSLDGGTMRGYTF.